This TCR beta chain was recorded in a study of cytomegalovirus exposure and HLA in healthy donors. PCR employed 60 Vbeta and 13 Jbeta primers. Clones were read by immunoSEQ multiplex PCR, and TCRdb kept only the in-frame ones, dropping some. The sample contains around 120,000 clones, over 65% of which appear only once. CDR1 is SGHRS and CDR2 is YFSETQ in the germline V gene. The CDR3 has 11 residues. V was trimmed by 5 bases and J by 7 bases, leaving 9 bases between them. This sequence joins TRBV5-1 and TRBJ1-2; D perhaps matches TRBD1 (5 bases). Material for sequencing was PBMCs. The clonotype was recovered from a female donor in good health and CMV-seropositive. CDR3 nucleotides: TGCGCCAGCAGGGGGCAGGGTGGCTACACCTTC. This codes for CASRGQGGYTF.